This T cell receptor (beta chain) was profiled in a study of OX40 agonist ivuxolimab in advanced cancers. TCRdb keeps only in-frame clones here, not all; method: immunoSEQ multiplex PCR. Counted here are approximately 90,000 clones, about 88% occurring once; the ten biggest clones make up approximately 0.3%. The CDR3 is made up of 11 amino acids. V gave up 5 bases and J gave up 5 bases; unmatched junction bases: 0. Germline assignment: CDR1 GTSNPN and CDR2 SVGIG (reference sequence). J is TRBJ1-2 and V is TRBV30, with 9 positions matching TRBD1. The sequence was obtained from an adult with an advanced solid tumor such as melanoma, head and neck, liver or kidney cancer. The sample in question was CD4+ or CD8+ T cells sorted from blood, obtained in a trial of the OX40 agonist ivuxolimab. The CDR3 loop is CAWGQGYGYTF. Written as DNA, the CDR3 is TGTGCCTGGGGACAGGGGTATGGCTACACCTTC. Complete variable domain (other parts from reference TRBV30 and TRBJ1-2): SQTIHQWPATLVQPVGSPLSLECTVEGTSNPNLYWYRQAAGRGLQLLFYSVGIGQISSEVPQNLSASRPQDRQFILSSKKLLLSDSGFYLCAWGQGYGYTFGSGTRLTVV.